The clone carrying this T cell receptor (beta chain) was detected only a few times. This CDR3 region has 15 residues. Germline loops: CDR1 SEHNR, CDR2 FQNEAQ (reference sequence). The junction had 7 bases not matched to a gene; V was cut back by 5 bases and J by 2 bases. This sample is part of a study of early T cells in non-severe SARS-CoV-2 infection. The library protocol tagged individual cDNA molecules with unique molecular identifiers. TCRdb itself ran the 5' RACE reads through MiXCR, one entry per CDR3 protein. There are about 52,000 distinct CDR3 sequences in the sample; approximately 9.9% occur only once, and less than 15% lies in the top ten.

Sequencing used whole blood. This sequence was found in an adult who was a healthcare worker with PCR-confirmed SARS-CoV-2 infection or an uninfected control (not recorded which). The genes are TRBV7-9 and TRBJ2-5; 8 nucleotides align to TRBD1. The CDR3 here is CASSVGQGSQETQYF. As DNA, the CDR3 is TGTGCCAGCAGCGTCGGACAGGGATCGCAAGAGACCCAGTACTTC. The full variable domain, completed using reference TRBV7-9 and TRBJ2-5, is DTGVSQNPRHKITKRGQNVTFRCDPISEHNRLYWYRQTLGQGPEFLTYFQNEAQLEKSRLLSDRFSAERPKGSFSTLEIQRTEQGDSAMYLCASSVGQGSQETQYFGPGTRLLVL.